Here is one T cell receptor (beta chain) with its context. This entry belongs to a study of blood T cell repertoires in COVID-19. The CDR3 length is 14 residues. CDR1 is MNHEY and CDR2 is SVGAGI in the germline V gene. Trimming took 4 bases from V and 3 from J, leaving 12 bases between them. Profiling relied on immunoSEQ multiplex PCR, and the TCRdb table lists in-frame clones only, not all of them. This table holds roughly 220,000 clones, around 84% found once. The material sequenced was peripheral blood. V usage is TRBV6-5 and J usage is TRBJ1-2, with a tentative D call TRBD1 (6 bases). The receptor's source is an elderly man with acute or convalescent COVID-19. CDR3 in amino acids: CASSFGGADYGYTF. Here the CDR3 DNA reads TGTGCCAGCAGTTTTGGGGGCGCGGACTATGGCTACACCTTC.